The clone carrying this T cell receptor beta chain was picked up one time. The antigen is unknown. The data belong to a study of OX40 agonist ivuxolimab in advanced cancers. Findings and limits, study-wide: Relative to CD4+, CD8+ T cells held more expanded clones on average.

V gave up 1 base and J gave up 1 base, with 4 bases separating them. CDR3 length: 13 residues. Germline assignment: CDR1 SGHNT and CDR2 YENEEA. TCRdb's copy holds only in-frame clones and misses some; the assay was immunoSEQ multiplex PCR. The top ten hold less than 0.25% of the sample, which has under 85,000 clones, about nine tenths seen once. This specimen was CD4+ or CD8+ T cells sorted from blood, taken in a trial of the OX40 agonist ivuxolimab. This receptor was taken from an adult with an advanced solid tumor such as melanoma, head and neck, liver or kidney cancer. V and J are TRBV11-3 and TRBJ2-5; D uncertain. The CDR3 nucleotides are TGTGCCAGCAGCTTAGCCAGCCAAGAGACCCAGTACTTC. Residues: CASSLASQETQYF. The complete variable domain, with remaining parts taken from reference TRBV11-3 and TRBJ2-5, reads EAGVVQSPRYKIIEKKQPVAFWCNPISGHNTLYWYLQNLGQGPELLIRYENEEAVDDSQLPKDRFSAERLKGVDSTLKIQPAELGDSAVYLCASSLASQETQYFGPGTRLLVL.